This T cell receptor (beta chain) came from a study of T cells in localized non-small cell lung cancer. Whole-study findings and limits: Sequencing covered just one tumor region, so heterogeneity cannot be ruled out. Uninvolved neighboring lung showed the greatest T cell clonality, exceeding tumor. Greater blood T cell density accompanied longer overall survival.

Trimming removed 11 bases from V and 2 bases from J; junction bases left unmatched: 5. This CDR3 contains 14 residues. Germline V CDR1 and CDR2: MDHEN, SYDVKM. Comments on this clone: Its antigen is undetermined.

The table came from immunoSEQ multiplex PCR; TCRdb's copy has only in-frame clones and leaves some out. Among some 3,200 clones listed, about 29% were seen once. The V call is TRBV28, the J call TRBJ2-6, with 8 bases that match TRBD2. The sequencing here drew on lung tumor tissue, taken before any cancer treatment. The sequence was obtained from a man aged 35-75 years with stage I lung adenocarcinoma. CDR3 nucleotide sequence: TGTGCCTCAGCGGGAGCCCCTGGGGCCAACGTCCTGACTTTC. This codes for CASAGAPGANVLTF.